This T cell receptor (beta chain) was observed in a study of T cells in Graves' hyperthyroidism and ophthalmopathy (dated by TCRdb to between 2018 and 2020). For context, the study as a whole: Peripheral blood was sampled at the time of initial diagnosis, prior to any treatment. To identify TCR V-J signatures that set the groups apart, the researchers used a discovery cohort of more than 95 patients, made up of 40 to 45 with Graves' ophthalmopathy and around 58 with stable Graves' hyperthyroidism. Prospective prediction of ophthalmopathy was tested in an independent validation cohort of under 20 hyperthyroidism patients and 15 to 17 patients who later progressed to ophthalmopathy. For training and testing, the 80 to 100 patients in the discovery cohort were randomly divided in a 7:3 ratio. In addition, the study compared T-cell repertoires in thyroid tissue and in blood from roughly 6 Graves' hyperthyroidism patients. After sampling, hyperthyroidism patients received methimazole starting at 30 mg daily, and ophthalmopathy patients received high-dose intravenous methylprednisolone. TCR Vbeta CDR3 sequencing of approximately 140 peripheral blood samples (more than 40 ophthalmopathy, under 80 hyperthyroidism and roughly 17 progressor patients) is reported in the paper. The full study reports these points: A 13 V-J signature model separated ophthalmopathy from stable hyperthyroidism, with roughly 88% sensitivity and 81.08% specificity in cross-validation and 80%/75% in testing. No statistical method was used to fix the sample size in advance, and group allocation was not hidden from the investigators. Blood samples also contained most of the expanded thyroid clonotypes (frequency above 0.001), which suggests that blood repertoires may reflect thyroid immune responses. In validation, progression to ophthalmopathy was predicted by the model with 70.59% sensitivity and roughly 76% specificity, a median of about 6.4 months before onset.

Amplification of TCR beta CDR3 regions was carried out from RNA transcripts. A first-round RT-PCR of the TCR CDR3 used the HTBI primer set with the Qiagen OneStep RT-PCR kit. A second multiplex PCR round built the libraries, followed by size selection and purification. The libraries were sequenced on an Illumina HiSeq2000 using paired-end 100 bp reads. Per the authors' processing: SOAPnuke was used to process the raw data, with reads discarded if the reads contained adapters or uncalled bases, had a mean Phred below 15, or lacked an exact constant-primer or identifier match. High-quality paired reads were merged using COPE v1.2.5, and each unique nucleotide sequence was defined as a clonotype. MiTCR v1.1 was used to align the clonotypes against IMGT TRBV, TRBD and TRBJ reference segments. Only V-J combinations with frequency above 0.0001, covering 99% to 99.2% of repertoires, were analysed. The TCS score was defined as F50 (clonal expansion) divided by E x V (chaos), with BLOSUM62-based TCRdist calculated between CDR3 peptides within each V-J. Welch's t-statistics and random forest reduced several hundred V-J features to 13, which were used in a naive Bayes classifier (R e1071). TCRdb reworked the public reads: Q25 trimming with fastp, MiXCR clone assembly, productive beta chains retained. When rows share a CDR3 protein, they turn into one entry using the most common DNA and genes. The V and J calls were not made by the authors but by TCRdb's processing. In all, the sample holds 96,000 or so distinct CDR3 sequences, and roughly 56% of those were seen once. Together, the top ten hold 25% to 30% of the sample.

Many counts were recorded for this clonotype. The target of this receptor is not known. The sample holds no much larger clone one base away, and base qualities are not on file. Graves' hyperthyroidism was defined as stable when no progression to ophthalmopathy occurred over 18 months of follow-up. Hyperthyroidism patients were aged 18 to 65 years and newly diagnosed, with disease duration of less than 2 months. The study excluded patients with uncontrolled infections, other autoimmune diseases, pregnancy or lactation. Diagnoses were based on clinical symptoms, serum thyroxine and TRAb, thyroid ultrasound and orbital computed tomography. PBMCs were separated from approximately 10 ml of fresh peripheral blood using Ficoll-Paque density gradient centrifugation. Total RNA was extracted using Trizol reagent, and RNA quality was assessed on an Agilent 2100 Bioanalyzer. The sequencing input was blood. The sequence derives from a woman aged 35 to 49 with Graves' hyperthyroidism.

The DNA reads as follows: TGTGCCAGCGCTCGGTTCTCCTACGAGCAGTACTTC. Its protein is CASARFSYEQYF. The receptor chain draws on TRBV13 and TRBJ2-7, with no confidently assigned D gene. Spanning cysteine to phenylalanine, the CDR3 consists of 12 amino acids. Only the CDR3 region is kept as DNA, spanning 36 bases read in frame from base 1. CDR1 and CDR2 (PRHDT, FYEKMQ) derive from the germline V gene (reference sequence). Trimming removed 8 bases from V and 0 bases from J, leaving 8 bases between the germline ends.